This TCR beta chain is drawn from a study of CD8 T cells in Susac syndrome. TEMRA cells were enriched by FACS, while CD8+ and CD4+ T cells were obtained through a negative isolation that was performed magnetically. An amount of RNA that ranged from roughly 0.45 to 1 ug was reverse transcribed with random hexamers. Each CDR3 protein gets one entry after TCRdb re-called the immunoSEQ multiplex PCR reads with MiXCR. The sample holds about 140,000 distinct CDR3 sequences; around 96% are singletons and the top ten take over 0.095%. V lost 0 bases and J lost 4; bases outside the gene matches: 1. The V gene's germline CDR1 is SGDLS and CDR2 YYNGEE. This CDR3 has 15 residues. As concerns this clonotype: Antigen unknown.

Regarding the study as a whole: As the study acknowledged, the number of individuals in its TCR sequencing and HLA analysis was relatively small.

V is TRBV9 and J is TRBJ2-3; 11 bases map to TRBD2. The sequenced sample consisted of CD4+ T cells from PBMCs. This TCR derives from a human donor with multiple sclerosis. The CDR3 protein is CASSVGLAGSDTQYF. In DNA form, the CDR3 reads TGTGCCAGCAGCGTAGGACTAGCGGGGTCAGATACGCAGTATTTT.